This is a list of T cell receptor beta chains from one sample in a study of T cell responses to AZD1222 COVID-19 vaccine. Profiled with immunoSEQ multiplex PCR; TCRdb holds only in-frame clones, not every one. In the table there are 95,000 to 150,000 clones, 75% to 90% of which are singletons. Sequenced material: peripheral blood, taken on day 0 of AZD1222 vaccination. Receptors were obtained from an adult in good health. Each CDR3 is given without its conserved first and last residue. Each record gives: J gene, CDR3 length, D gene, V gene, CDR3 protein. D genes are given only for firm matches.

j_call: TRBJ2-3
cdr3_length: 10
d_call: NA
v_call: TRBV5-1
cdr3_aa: ASSLDADTQY

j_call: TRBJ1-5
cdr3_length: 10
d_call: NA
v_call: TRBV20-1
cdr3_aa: SASRREQPQH

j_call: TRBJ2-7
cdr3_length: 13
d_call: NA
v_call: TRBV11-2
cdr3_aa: ASSLTGPTTYEQY

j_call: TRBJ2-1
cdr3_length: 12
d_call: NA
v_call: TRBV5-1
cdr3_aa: ASSLGSIYNEQF

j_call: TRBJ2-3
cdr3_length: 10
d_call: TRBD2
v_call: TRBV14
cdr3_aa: ASSPGGNTQY

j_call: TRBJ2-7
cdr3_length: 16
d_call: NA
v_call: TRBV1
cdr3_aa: TSSQARGTGPGRGEQY

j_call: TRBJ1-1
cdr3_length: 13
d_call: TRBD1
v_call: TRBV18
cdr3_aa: ASSGDRVLGTEAF

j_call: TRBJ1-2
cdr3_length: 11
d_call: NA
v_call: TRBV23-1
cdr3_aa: ASSQRGCYGYT

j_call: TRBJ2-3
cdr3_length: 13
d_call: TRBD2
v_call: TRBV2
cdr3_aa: ASSGGGISTDTQY

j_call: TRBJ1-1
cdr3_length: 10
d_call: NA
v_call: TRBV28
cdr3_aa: ASRLQGFEAF

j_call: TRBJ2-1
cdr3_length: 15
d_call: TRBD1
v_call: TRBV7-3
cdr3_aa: ASSLKTTGKDYNEQF

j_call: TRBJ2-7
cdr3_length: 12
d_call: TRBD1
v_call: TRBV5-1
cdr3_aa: ASSPSGQLYEQY

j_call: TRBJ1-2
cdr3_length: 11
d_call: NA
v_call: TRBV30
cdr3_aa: AWSETAQRPYT

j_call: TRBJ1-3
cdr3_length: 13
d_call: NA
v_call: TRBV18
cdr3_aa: ASSPSDNSGNTIY

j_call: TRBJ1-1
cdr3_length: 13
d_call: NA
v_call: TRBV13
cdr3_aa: ASSESPPQKSEAF

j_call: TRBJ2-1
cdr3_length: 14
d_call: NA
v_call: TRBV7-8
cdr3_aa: ASSTRGGMAYNEQF

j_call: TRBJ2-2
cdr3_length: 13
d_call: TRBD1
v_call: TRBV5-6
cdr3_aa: ASSLGAGGHGELF

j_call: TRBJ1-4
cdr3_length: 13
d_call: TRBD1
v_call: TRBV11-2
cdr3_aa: ASSFFGTGDEKLF

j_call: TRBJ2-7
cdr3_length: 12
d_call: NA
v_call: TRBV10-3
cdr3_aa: AISESGQAYEQY

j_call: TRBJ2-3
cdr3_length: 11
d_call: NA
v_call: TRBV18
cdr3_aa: ASSPPSTPAQY

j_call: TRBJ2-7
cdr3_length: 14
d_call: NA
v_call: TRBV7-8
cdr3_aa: ASSLALGTGAYEQY

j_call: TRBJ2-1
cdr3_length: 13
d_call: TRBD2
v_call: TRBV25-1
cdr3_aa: ASSAGLAGGNEQF

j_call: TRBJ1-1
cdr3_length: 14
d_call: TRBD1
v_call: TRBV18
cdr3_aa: ASSPRTGGVDTEAF

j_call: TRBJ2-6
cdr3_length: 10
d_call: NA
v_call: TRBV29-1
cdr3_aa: SGVTGANVLT

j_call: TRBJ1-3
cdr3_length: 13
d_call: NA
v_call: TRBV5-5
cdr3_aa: ASSPFWQGENTIY

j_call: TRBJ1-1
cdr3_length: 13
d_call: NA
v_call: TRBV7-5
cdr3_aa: VRSAGSWQAAPAF

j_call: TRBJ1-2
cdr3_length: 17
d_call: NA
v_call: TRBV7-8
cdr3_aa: ASSLLGRGRGQKDYGYT

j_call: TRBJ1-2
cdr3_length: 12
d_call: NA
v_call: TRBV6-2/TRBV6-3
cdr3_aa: ASSRSGLPYGYT

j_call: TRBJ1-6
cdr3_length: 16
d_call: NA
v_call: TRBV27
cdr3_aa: ASSLPAGGSSYNSPLH

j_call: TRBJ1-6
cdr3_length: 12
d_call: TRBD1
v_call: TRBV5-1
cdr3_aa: ASSIGQGASPLH

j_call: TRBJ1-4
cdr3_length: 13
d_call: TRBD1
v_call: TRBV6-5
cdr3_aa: ASSLRQGAREKLF

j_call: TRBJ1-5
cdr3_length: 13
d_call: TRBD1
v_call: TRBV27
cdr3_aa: ASSTQGAWNQPQH

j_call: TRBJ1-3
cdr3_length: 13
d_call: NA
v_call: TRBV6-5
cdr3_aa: ASSYSMGEGNTIY

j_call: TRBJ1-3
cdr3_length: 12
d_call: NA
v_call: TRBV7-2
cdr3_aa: ASRFDSSGNTIY

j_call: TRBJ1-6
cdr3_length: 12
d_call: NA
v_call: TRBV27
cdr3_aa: ASTPNGGNSPLH

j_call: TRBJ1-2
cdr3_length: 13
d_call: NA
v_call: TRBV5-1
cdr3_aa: ASSLELPGYRGYT

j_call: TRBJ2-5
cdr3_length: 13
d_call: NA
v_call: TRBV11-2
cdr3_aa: ASSLATSGSRTQY

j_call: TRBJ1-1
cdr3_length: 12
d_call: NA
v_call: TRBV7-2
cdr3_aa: ASSRRDTNTEAF

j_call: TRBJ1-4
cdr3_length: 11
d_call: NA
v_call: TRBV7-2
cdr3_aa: ASSPTGGEKLF

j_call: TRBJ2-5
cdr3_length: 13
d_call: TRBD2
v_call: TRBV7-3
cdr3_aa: ASSLSPSGPGTQY

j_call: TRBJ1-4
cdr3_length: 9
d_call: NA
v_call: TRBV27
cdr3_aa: ASSPGVKLF

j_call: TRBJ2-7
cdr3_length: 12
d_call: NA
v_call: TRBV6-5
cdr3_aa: ASSWSGSSYEQY

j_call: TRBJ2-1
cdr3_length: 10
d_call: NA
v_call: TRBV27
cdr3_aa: ASSGGLNEQF

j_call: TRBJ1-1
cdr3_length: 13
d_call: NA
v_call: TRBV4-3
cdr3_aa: ASSRITGSGTEAF

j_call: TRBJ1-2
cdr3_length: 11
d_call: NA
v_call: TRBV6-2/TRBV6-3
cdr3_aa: ASSYSTGTPST

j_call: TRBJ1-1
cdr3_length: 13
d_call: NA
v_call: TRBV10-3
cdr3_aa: AISESRGQGTEAF